One sample yielded the 26 T cell receptor beta chains listed below, sequenced in a study of T cell repertoires in cytomegalovirus infection. Each CDR3 protein gets one entry after TCRdb re-called the reads with MiXCR. The top ten hold 8% of the sample, which has roughly 600,000 distinct CDR3 sequences, about 24% seen once. The sequencing input was CD8+ T cells from PBMCs. Every receptor here comes from a human donor in good health (CMV status not recorded). Some clones in this sample may be carry-over from other donors' samples.

The rearrangement links TRBV6-4 to TRBJ2-3, with D perhaps matching TRBD1 or TRBD2 (5 bases each). V was shortened by 5 bases and J by 0 bases, with 18 bases between the two germline ends. Germline V gene sequence: CDR1 MRHNA, CDR2 SNTAGT. The CDR3 totals 17 residues. The chain's CDR3 is CASSSSPGRRSTDTQYF. The CDR3 coding sequence is TGTGCCAGCAGTTCGAGTCCAGGGAGAAGGAGCACAGATACGCAGTATTTT.

This clonotype has a count of ten or more. This chain uses TRBV7-8 with TRBJ2-3; no definite D call. The germline V gene encodes CDR1 SGHVS and CDR2 FQNEAQ. V shed 3 bases and J shed 7 bases, with 14 bases lying between them. The CDR3 contains 14 residues. Here the CDR3 reads CASSFLGFLNTQYF. For the CDR3, the DNA is TGTGCCAGCAGCTTTCTGGGATTTCTGAATACGCAGTATTTT.

CDR3 protein: CSVHEGGGYEQYF. The CDR3 DNA follows: TGCAGCGTCCACGAGGGCGGGGGCTACGAGCAGTACTTC. The gene calls are TRBV29-1 and TRBJ2-7, with 7 nucleotides matching TRBD2. Trimming cost V 6 bases and J 3 bases; bases outside gene matches: 8. Germline V gene data show CDR1 as SQVTM and CDR2 as ANQGSEA. The length of the CDR3 is 13 residues.

The chain carries TRBV19 and TRBJ1-1; the D gene is possibly TRBD1 (6 bases). The V end was cut by 3 bases, the J end by 2 bases, with 10 bases between. Germline CDR1 is LNHDA and CDR2 is SQIVND (reference sequence). The CDR3 totals 14 residues. The CDR3 coding sequence is TGTGCCAGTAGTATTGGACAGACCAACACTGAAGCTTTCTTT. Its translation is CASSIGQTNTEAFF.

Only a few counts were recorded for this clonotype. The rearrangement joins TRBV19 to TRBJ1-5; possibly TRBD1 for D (5 bases). V gave up 5 bases and J gave up 1 base, with 12 bases separating them. The CDR3 extends over 15 amino acids. Per the germline V gene, CDR1 is LNHDA and CDR2 is SQIVND (reference sequence). CDR3 coding DNA: TGTGCCAGTAGTTGGGGCACACTCAGCAATCAGCCCCAGCATTTT. The encoded protein is CASSWGTLSNQPQHF.

CDR3 sequence (DNA): TGTGCCAGCATGAAGGGGACGGGACCCTACGAGCAGTACGTC. This gives the protein CASMKGTGPYEQYV. The V call is TRBV6-1, the J call TRBJ2-7, with D perhaps TRBD1 or TRBD2 (5 bases each). Germline values: CDR1 MNHNS, CDR2 SASEGT. Trimming shortened V by 7 bases and J by 2 bases, and 15 bases separated the two germline ends. This CDR3 contains 14 residues.

In its sample, this clonotype was seen a few times. The chain recombines TRBV12-5 with TRBJ1-2; TRBD1 matches at 7 bases. V gave up 6 bases and J gave up 4 bases; unmatched junction bases: 8. The germline V gene encodes CDR1 LGHNT and CDR2 FRNRAP. The CDR3 is 14 amino acids. The CDR3 region has the DNA TGTGCTAGTGGAAAGGACAGGACTGCCTATGGCTACACCTTC. Translated, it gives CASGKDRTAYGYTF.

As DNA, the CDR3 is TGTGCCAGCAGAGAGGGGTTCACTGAAGCTTTCTTT. Translated, it gives CASREGFTEAFF. The rearrangement joins TRBV2 to TRBJ1-1; maybe TRBD1 (5 bases). The germline V gene encodes CDR1 SNHLY and CDR2 FYNNEI. The CDR3 spans 12 residues. V was cut by 6 bases and J by 4 bases, with 9 bases left in between. The full variable domain, its missing parts supplied by reference TRBV2 and TRBJ1-1, is EPEVTQTPSHQVTQMGQEVILRCVPISNHLYFYWYRQILGQKVEFLVSFYNNEISEKSEIFDDQFSVERPDGSNFTLKIRSTKLEDSAMYFCASREGFTEAFFGQGTRLTVV.

A note on this clonotype: Relative to the germline gene, one junction end is altered; a read error may explain this. The V and J genes are TRBV4-1 and TRBJ1-5; D is unclear. Germline CDR1 is MGHRA and CDR2 is YSYEKL. There are 15 residues in the CDR3. This CDR3 reads CASSQGRLSNQPQHF. The DNA for the CDR3 is TGTGCCAGCAGCCAAGGAAGGCTTAGCAATCAGCCCCAGCATTTT.

This clonotype was picked up a small number of times. This chain uses TRBV6-1 with TRBJ1-1; D perhaps matches TRBD1 (6 bases). V lost 2 bases to trimming and J lost 9 bases, with 22 bases between them. Germline assignment: CDR1 MNHNS and CDR2 SASEGT. The CDR3 extends over 16 amino acids. Written as DNA, the CDR3 is TGTGCCAGCAGTGAATCGGGTTGGGGGCCTCGGTCCAAAGCTTTCTTT. This encodes CASSESGWGPRSKAFF.

This chain uses TRBV12-3 or TRBV12-4 with TRBJ2-7, with 7 positions matching TRBD2. This CDR3 contains 15 residues. V lost 6 bases to trimming and J lost 2 bases; unmatched junction nucleotides: 10. The chain's CDR3 is CASRGLAGDAYEQYF. The CDR3 coding sequence is TGTGCCAGCAGGGGTCTTGCGGGGGACGCCTACGAGCAGTACTTC.

The V gene is TRBV2, the J gene TRBJ2-1; tentatively, D is TRBD1 (6 bases). This CDR3 has 17 residues. In germline, CDR1 is SNHLY, CDR2 FYNNEI. The ends were cut back, 4 bases at V and 4 bases at J, with 20 bases in the middle. The CDR3: CASSVAGVAVVYNEQFF. In DNA form, the CDR3 reads TGTGCCAGCAGTGTGGCAGGGGTTGCGGTTGTTTACAATGAGCAGTTCTTC.

This clonotype was observed a few times. One junction end does not reproduce the germline sequence, and a read error may be involved. The chain uses TRBV6-2 or TRBV6-3 and TRBJ2-1, with D perhaps TRBD1 (5 bases). The CDR3 loop spans 13 amino acids. CDR1 MNHEY and CDR2 SVGEGT come from the germline V gene. CDR3 coding DNA: TGTGTCAGCAGTGCTCTGATAGGGGATGAGCAGTTCTTC. Residues: CVSSALIGDEQFF.

In this sample, this clonotype turned up a few times. This chain uses TRBV13 with TRBJ2-1, with D possibly TRBD2 on 6 matching bases. The CDR3 loop spans 13 amino acids. Trimming stripped 3 bases from V and 9 bases from J, with 12 bases between. CDR1 is PRHDT and CDR2 is FYEKMQ in the germline V gene (reference sequence). The CDR3 protein is CASSFPGGGEQFF. For the CDR3, the DNA is TGTGCCAGCAGCTTTCCTGGGGGAGGTGAGCAGTTCTTC.

This sequence joins TRBV28 and TRBJ2-3; TRBD2 aligns across 9 bases. J lost 3 bases, V lost 1 base, and 8 bases had no gene match. This CDR3 is built from 17 residues. Germline V gene data show CDR1 as MDHEN and CDR2 as SYDVKM. For the CDR3, the DNA is TGTGCCAGCAGTTTATCCGCGGGGGGGCTTAATACAGATACGCAGTATTTT. Its translation: CASSLSAGGLNTDTQYF.

This clonotype has a count of ten or more. The rearrangement uses TRBV28 and TRBJ1-5; the D gene is possibly TRBD1 (5 bases). In germline, CDR1 is MDHEN, CDR2 SYDVKM. The CDR3 has 15 amino acids. V lost 1 base and J 1 base, leaving 8 bases between the germline ends. In nucleotides, the CDR3 is TGTGCCAGCAGTTTATCCGACAGAAGCAATCAGCCCCAGCATTTT. Translated, it gives CASSLSDRSNQPQHF.

This clonotype was counted only a few times. V and J are TRBV5-1 and TRBJ2-7, with D perhaps TRBD1 (5 bases). With 4 bases removed from V and 2 bases from J, the gap between germline ends came to 22 bases. The germline CDR1 and CDR2 sequences are SGHRS and YFSETQ. This CDR3 contains 17 residues. The CDR3 DNA reads as TGCGCCAGCAGCCCCGGTGTATCAGGGATTATGACCTACGAGCAGTACGTC. This gives the protein CASSPGVSGIMTYEQYV.

The CDR3 spells CASSQAENEQFF. The CDR3 DNA is TGTGCCAGCAGCCAAGCCGAGAATGAGCAGTTCTTC. V gene TRBV4-2 combines with J gene TRBJ2-1; D gene ambiguous. Deletions cut 1 base from V and 7 bases from J, with 5 bases between. CDR3 length: 12 residues. Germline CDR1 reads LGHNA; CDR2 reads YNFKEQ.

This rearrangement joins TRBV6-5 to TRBJ1-2; D remains unclear. Germline V gives CDR1 MNHEY, CDR2 SVGAGI. Trimming removed 5 bases at V and 7 bases at J, with 11 bases between. The length of the CDR3 is 12 residues. CDR3 amino acids: CASSNDGLGYTF. The CDR3 DNA reads TGTGCCAGCAGTAACGACGGCCTTGGCTACACCTTC.

This chain uses TRBV13 with TRBJ2-3, with D perhaps matching TRBD1 (5 bases). The V end was cut by 2 bases, the J end by 3 bases, with 12 bases between. The CDR3 is 15 amino acids. Germline V gene lookup returns CDR1 PRHDT and CDR2 FYEKMQ (reference sequence). CDR3 sequence reads: CASSLIRQGTDTQYF. DNA for the CDR3: TGTGCCAGCAGCTTAATTCGGCAGGGAACAGATACGCAGTATTTT.

About this clonotype: One end of the junction does not line up with germline, which may come from a read error. This CDR3 is CAITTRRGGSNEPFF. In nucleotides, the CDR3 is TGTGCCATTACTACCCGCCGGGGGGGCTCTAATGAGCCGTTCTTC. V usage is TRBV10-3 and J usage is TRBJ2-1; 8 positions match TRBD2. CDR3 length: 15 residues. The germline gives CDR1 ENHRY, CDR2 SYGVKD.

This chain connects TRBV2 to TRBJ2-7; D is uncertain. The CDR3 loop spans 11 amino acids. Trimming pared 10 bases from V and 3 bases from J, leaving 10 bases between. Germline V gene sequence: CDR1 SNHLY, CDR2 FYNNEI. The CDR3 region is CATVKGYEQYF. The DNA of the CDR3 is TGTGCCACAGTAAAGGGCTACGAGCAGTACTTC.

This clonotype turned up a few times. The chain links TRBV5-1 to TRBJ2-7; tentatively, D is TRBD1 (6 bases). V lost 2 bases to trimming and J lost 1 base, with 10 bases between them. The germline V gene encodes CDR1 SGHRS and CDR2 YFSETQ. This CDR3 region has 14 residues. The CDR3 loop reads CASSLTTGSYEQYF. In DNA, the CDR3 is TGCGCCAGCAGCTTAACAACAGGGTCCTACGAGCAGTACTTC.

The rearrangement joins TRBV19 to TRBJ2-2; 8 nucleotides agree with TRBD1. J lost 0 bases, V lost 4 bases, and 4 bases had no gene match. The CDR3 has 16 amino acids. Germline CDR1 LNHDA, CDR2 SQIVND (reference sequence). In DNA form, the CDR3 reads TGTGCCAGTAGTAGGGGGACAGGCGCGAACACCGGGGAGCTGTTTTTT. Translating it yields CASSRGTGANTGELFF. Filled out from reference TRBV19 and TRBJ2-2, the complete variable domain reads DGGITQSPKYLFRKEGQNVTLSCEQNLNHDAMYWYRQDPGQGLRLIYYSQIVNDFQKGDIAEGYSVSREKKESFPLTVTSAQKNPTAFYLCASSRGTGANTGELFFGEGSRLTVL.

In its sample, this clonotype was seen a few times. The chain employs TRBV10-3 and TRBJ1-2; D is unclear. V was trimmed by 2 bases and J by 2 bases, leaving 9 bases between them. Germline V lookup: CDR1 ENHRY, CDR2 SYGVKD. The CDR3 spans 14 residues. CDR3 loop: CAISESPRNYGYTF. The DNA for the CDR3 is TGTGCCATCAGTGAGAGTCCCCGGAACTATGGCTACACCTTC.

This clonotype was seen more than once but under ten times. This chain joins TRBV7-2 and TRBJ2-3, with TRBD2 identical over 9 bases. CDR3 length equals 17 residues. CDR1 is SGHTA, CDR2 FQGNSA, per germline. The J segment lost 1 base and the V segment lost 1 base, leaving 6 bases of the junction unmatched. Written as DNA, the CDR3 is TGTGCCAGCAGCTTAGGCCCAGGCGGGGGGGGCACAGATACGCAGTATTTT. This codes for CASSLGPGGGGTDTQYF.